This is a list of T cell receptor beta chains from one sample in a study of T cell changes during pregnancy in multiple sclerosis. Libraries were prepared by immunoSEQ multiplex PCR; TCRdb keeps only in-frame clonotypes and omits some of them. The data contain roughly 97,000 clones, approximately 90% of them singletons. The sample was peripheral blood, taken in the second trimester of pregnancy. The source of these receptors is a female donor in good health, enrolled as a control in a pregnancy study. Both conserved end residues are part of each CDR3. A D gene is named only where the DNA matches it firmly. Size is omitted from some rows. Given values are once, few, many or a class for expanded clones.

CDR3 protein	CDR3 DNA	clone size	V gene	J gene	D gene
CASSPRVTYEQYF	TGTGCCAGCAGCCCCCGGGTCACCTACGAGCAGTACTTC	NA	TRBV7-2	TRBJ2-7	NA
CASSRQGPYNEQFF	TGTGCCAGCAGCAGACAGGGTCCCTACAATGAGCAGTTCTTC	NA	TRBV25-1	TRBJ2-1	TRBD1
CASSIDSGLIYNEQFF	TGTGCCAGTAGTATTGATTCGGGACTAATTTACAATGAGCAGTTCTTC	NA	TRBV19	TRBJ2-1	TRBD2
CASSHGQGTGELFF	TGTGCCAGCAGTCATGGACAGGGAACCGGGGAGCTGTTTTTT	NA	TRBV27	TRBJ2-2	TRBD1
CASSLSDRGAYGYTF	TGTGCCAGCAGCTTATCGGATAGGGGCGCGTATGGCTACACCTTC	NA	TRBV7-6	TRBJ1-2	NA
CASSLEGLAGTDTQYF	TGCGCCAGCAGCTTGGAGGGACTAGCGGGCACAGATACGCAGTATTTT	NA	TRBV5-1	TRBJ2-3	TRBD2
CASSPPGLAGSITQYF	TGTGCCAGCTCACCACCGGGACTAGCGGGAAGTATTACGCAGTATTTT	NA	TRBV18	TRBJ2-3	TRBD2
CASSSTGVGETQYF	TGTGCCAGTAGTTCGACAGGGGTGGGGGAGACCCAGTACTTC	NA	TRBV19	TRBJ2-5	TRBD1
CASSSDRGVYGYTF	TGTGCCAGCAGTTCAGACAGGGGCGTCTATGGCTACACCTTC	NA	TRBV28	TRBJ1-2	TRBD1
CASSFAGGITDTQYF	TGTGCCAGCAGCTTTGCGGGGGGCATAACAGATACGCAGTATTTT	NA	TRBV7-8	TRBJ2-3	TRBD2
CASSQGVHEQYF	TGCGCCAGCAGCCAGGGAGTCCACGAGCAGTACTTC	NA	TRBV4-1	TRBJ2-7	NA
CASSLANQAETQYF	TGTGCTAGCAGCTTAGCGAATCAAGCGGAGACCCAGTACTTC	NA	TRBV7-7	TRBJ2-5	NA
CASSQSRTGPHEQYF	TGCGCCAGCAGTCAGTCGAGGACAGGTCCCCACGAGCAGTACTTC	NA	TRBV23-1	TRBJ2-7	TRBD1
CASSLGAGTDTQYF	TGCGCCAGCAGCTTGGGGGCAGGCACAGATACGCAGTATTTT	once	TRBV5-1	TRBJ2-3	NA
CASGQDVGGEKLFF	TGTGCCAGCGGTCAGGATGTCGGAGGGGAAAAACTGTTTTTT	few	TRBV6-1	TRBJ1-4	NA
CASSEEGGGLGNEQFF	TGTGCCAGCAGTGAAGAGGGCGGGGGGCTTGGGAATGAGCAGTTCTTC	NA	TRBV2	TRBJ2-1	TRBD2
CASSFAGGPLDGYTF	TGTGCCAGCAGTTTTGCAGGGGGCCCTCTCGATGGCTACACCTTC	NA	TRBV28	TRBJ1-2	TRBD1